The clone carrying this TCR beta chain was counted ten times or more. Its antigen is currently unknown. The sample is drawn from a study of T cells in Graves' hyperthyroidism and ophthalmopathy. Study-wide results and limits: By a 13 V-J model, ophthalmopathy was set apart from stable hyperthyroidism. Progression to ophthalmopathy was predicted a median of 6.5 months early.

RNA transcripts were the template for amplifying TCR beta CDR3 regions. First-round RT-PCR targeting the TCR CDR3 was performed with the HTBI primer set. TCRdb analysed the multiplex PCR reads with MiXCR anew, one entry per CDR3 protein. The data show fewer than 700,000 distinct CDR3 sequences, around 15% seen once. The CDR3 spans 13 residues. The junction had 2 bases not matched to a gene; V was cut back by 1 base and J by 4 bases. Germline-derived CDR1 and CDR2 are DFQATT and SNEGSKA (reference sequence). The study defined stable Graves' hyperthyroidism as no ophthalmopathy progression within 18 months. Fresh peripheral blood, 10 ml, was the source of the PBMCs.

V and J are TRBV20-1 and TRBJ2-3; TRBD2 matches 7 bases. The clonotype was recovered from a woman aged 25 to 39 with Graves' hyperthyroidism. The sequenced sample consisted of blood. The CDR3 region is CSARVGGADTQYF. The CDR3 DNA follows: TGCAGTGCTAGAGTTGGGGGGGCAGATACGCAGTATTTT.